A single sample is the source of the 5 T cell receptor beta chains below, sequenced in a study of control samples from healthy donors and cancer patients. Libraries were prepared by immunoSEQ multiplex PCR; TCRdb keeps only in-frame clonotypes and omits some of them. The sample lists 150,000 or so clones; about 86% were seen once. Input material: blood. Receptors were obtained from a man aged 18 to 35 in good health.

The chain links TRBV7-2 to TRBJ2-2; a possible D gene is TRBD2 (5 bases). V lost 5 bases, J lost 2 bases, and 9 bases lay in between. Germline CDR1 SGHTA, CDR2 FQGNSA. This CDR3 contains 14 residues. CDR3 bases: TGTGCCAGCAGCATCGGGGTTAACACCGGGGAGCTGTTTTTT. This encodes CASSIGVNTGELFF.

V is TRBV7-3 and J is TRBJ2-7, with D tentatively TRBD2 (6 bases). The CDR3 length is 14 residues. V dropped 5 bases and J dropped 0 bases, with 11 bases sitting between them. Germline CDR1 SGHTA, CDR2 FQGTGA. DNA for the CDR3: TGTGCCAGCAGCCTGACCGGGAGCTCCTACGAGCAGTACTTC. Translating gives CASSLTGSSYEQYF.

This clone was seen a single time. The genes are TRBV11-2 and TRBJ2-3, with D possibly being TRBD2 (5 bases). The V gene lost 6 bases and the J gene lost 0 bases, with 13 bases spanning the gap. Germline V gene sequence: CDR1 SGHAT, CDR2 FQNNGV. This CDR3 is built from 15 residues. CDR3 in DNA: TGTGCCAGCAGTTTGGGAGTACTTAGCACAGATACGCAGTATTTT. It specifies CASSLGVLSTDTQYF.

The rearrangement joins TRBV9 to TRBJ2-3; D may be TRBD1 or TRBD2 (6 bases each). This CDR3 is 15 amino acids long. Per germline, CDR1 SGDLS and CDR2 YYNGEE. Trimming removed 0 bases at V and 0 bases at J, with 8 bases between. This chain's CDR3 is CASSVGGASTDTQYF. CDR3 coding DNA: TGTGCCAGCAGCGTAGGGGGGGCTAGCACAGATACGCAGTATTTT.

The chain couples TRBV24-1 to TRBJ2-7, with D unresolved. This CDR3 has 11 residues. Per germline, CDR1 KGHDR and CDR2 SFDVKD. Trimming cost V 2 bases and J 4 bases, with 2 bases left between them. The CDR3: CATSDSYEQYF. CDR3 coding DNA: TGTGCCACCAGTGATTCTTACGAGCAGTACTTC.